The 31 T cell receptor beta chains given below trace back to one sample, sequenced in a study of long-term antiretroviral therapy in people with HIV. At the survey level, the v3.0 immunoSEQ assay was run. Clones were read by immunoSEQ multiplex PCR, and TCRdb kept only the in-frame ones, dropping some. Of some 43,000 clones listed, more than 75% are singletons. The specimen comprised unsorted PBMCs, sampled 0.1 years before starting antiretroviral therapy. Receptors were obtained from a woman aged 45 to 65 with HIV.

This chain connects TRBV4-1 to TRBJ1-4; D gene ambiguous. Trimming took 4 bases from V and 1 from J, leaving 10 bases between them. Germline V lookup: CDR1 MGHRA, CDR2 YSYEKL. CDR3 size: 15 residues. The CDR3 DNA sequence: TGCGCCAGCAGCCCCACGAGGGAAACTAATGAAAAACTGTTTTTT. Amino acids: CASSPTRETNEKLFF.

The V and J genes are TRBV10-1 and TRBJ2-1, with 10 bases identical to TRBD2. The CDR3 contains 14 residues. Per the germline V gene, CDR1 is WNHNN and CDR2 is SYGVQD (reference sequence). V lost 5 bases to trimming and J lost 6 bases; unmatched junction nucleotides: 4. Here the CDR3 reads CASSSGGAVNEQFF. Here the CDR3 DNA reads TGCGCCAGCAGTAGCGGGGGGGCGGTCAATGAGCAGTTCTTC.

J is TRBJ1-4 and V is TRBV7-6, with unresolved D. Germline values: CDR1 SGHVS, CDR2 FNYEAQ. The CDR3 has 13 residues. V was pared by 2 bases and J by 4 bases, with 5 bases between. The CDR3 DNA follows: TGTGCCAGCAGCTTAACGGATAATGAAAAACTGTTTTTT. This encodes CASSLTDNEKLFF.

The genes are TRBV18 and TRBJ2-4; TRBD1 is a possible D gene (6 bases). CDR3 length: 15 residues. V lost 0 bases, J lost 4 bases, and 10 bases lay in between. Germline loops: CDR1 KGHSH, CDR2 LQKENI. Here the CDR3 reads CASSPPLQGKNIQYF. CDR3 nucleotides: TGTGCCAGCTCACCACCCCTCCAGGGGAAAAACATTCAGTACTTC. Filled out from reference TRBV18 and TRBJ2-4, the complete variable domain reads NAGVMQNPRHLVRRRGQEARLRCSPMKGHSHVYWYRQLPEEGLKFMVYLQKENIIDESGMPKERFSAEFPKEGPSILRIQQVVRGDSAAYFCASSPPLQGKNIQYFGAGTRLSVL.

A few counts support this clone. The CDR3 reads CASRTATRGYTF. The DNA of the CDR3 is TGTGCCAGCAGGACAGCAACGCGAGGCTACACCTTC. This chain connects TRBV2 to TRBJ1-2; D is possibly TRBD1 (5 bases). The V gene lost 6 bases and the J gene lost 8 bases, with 13 bases spanning the gap. The CDR3 has 12 amino acids. The V gene's germline CDR1 is SNHLY and CDR2 FYNNEI.

This clone was recorded once. The chain uses TRBV9 and TRBJ2-5; the D gene is possibly TRBD2 (5 bases). The germline V gene has CDR1 SGDLS and CDR2 YYNGEE. V was clipped by 2 bases and J by 5 bases, with 10 bases between them. This CDR3 has 13 amino acids. The CDR3 DNA sequence: TGTGCCAGCAGCGTCACACGCGGGGAGACCCAGTACTTC. This sequence encodes CASSVTRGETQYF.

J is TRBJ1-2 and V is TRBV7-8, with D possibly matching TRBD1 (6 bases). Trimming left V 4 bases short and J 3 bases short, with 15 bases between. The germline CDR1 and CDR2 sequences are SGHVS and FQNEAQ. This CDR3 region has 15 residues. DNA of the CDR3: TGTGCCAGCAGCTCAGTATCCAGGGGCGACTATGGCTACACCTTC. This sequence encodes CASSSVSRGDYGYTF. The whole variable domain, filled in from reference TRBV7-8 and TRBJ1-2, reads GAGVSQSPRYKVAKRGQDVALRCDPISGHVSLFWYQQALGQGPEFLTYFQNEAQLDKSGLPSDRFFAERPEGSVSTLKIQRTQQEDSAVYLCASSSVSRGDYGYTFGSGTRLTVV.

This rearrangement joins TRBV29-1 to TRBJ1-1; no reliable D call. The germline V gene encodes CDR1 SQVTM and CDR2 ANQGSEA. The ends were cut back, 3 bases at V and 0 bases at J, with 5 bases in the middle. There are 12 residues in the CDR3. CDR3 DNA sequence: TGCAGCGTTGATAGAGTGAACACTGAAGCTTTCTTT. Amino acids: CSVDRVNTEAFF.

This clone has just a few counts. This chain links TRBV7-2 with TRBJ1-6; TRBD1 aligns across 9 bases. The V and J ends lost 5 bases and 10 bases, in that order; junction bases with no gene match: 9. The CDR3 sequence is 15 residues long. The germline V gene encodes CDR1 SGHTA and CDR2 FQGNSA. This CDR3 is CASSVDRGENSPLHF. The CDR3, as DNA: TGTGCCAGCAGCGTAGACAGGGGGGAAAACTCACCCCTCCACTTT.

This chain connects TRBV7-8 to TRBJ2-5, with TRBD2 as a possible D gene (6 bases). CDR3 size: 14 residues. Trimming took off 5 bases at V and 0 bases at J, with 10 bases between the two ends. Germline CDR1 reads SGHVS; CDR2 reads FQNEAQ. CDR3 sequence (DNA): TGTGCCAGCAGCCTCCGACTAGACCAAGAGACCCAGTACTTC. Translating it yields CASSLRLDQETQYF.

The chain combines TRBV4-1 with TRBJ1-4, with a tentative D call TRBD1 (5 bases). This CDR3 comprises 15 residues. Germline CDR1 MGHRA, CDR2 YSYEKL. With 3 bases removed from V and 0 bases from J, the gap between germline ends came to 8 bases. The DNA of the CDR3 is TGCGCCAGCAGCCAGGGGCGGGCAACTAATGAAAAACTGTTTTTT. Protein product: CASSQGRATNEKLFF.

The chain carries TRBV7-9 and TRBJ1-2; 7 nucleotides align to TRBD1. With 2 bases clipped from V and 4 bases from J, the junction kept 7 bases outside the gene matches. Per the germline V gene, CDR1 is SEHNR and CDR2 is FQNEAQ (reference sequence). This CDR3 is built from 15 residues. The CDR3: CASSLNTGVGYGYTF. The CDR3 bases are TGTGCCAGCAGCTTAAATACAGGGGTAGGCTATGGCTACACCTTC.

The chain is built from TRBV19 and TRBJ1-2, with a possible D match to TRBD1 (6 bases). Per germline, CDR1 LNHDA and CDR2 SQIVND (reference sequence). V lost 6 bases and J lost 0, with 8 bases in between. The CDR3 has 13 amino acids. The CDR3 region is CASRAGANYGYTF. CDR3 DNA sequence: TGTGCCAGTAGGGCAGGGGCTAACTATGGCTACACCTTC.

The V and J genes are TRBV28 and TRBJ2-5, with D unclear. In germline, CDR1 is MDHEN, CDR2 SYDVKM. The CDR3 totals 14 residues. V was pared by 4 bases and J by 1 base, with 10 bases between. CDR3: CASSSTSPQETQYF. The CDR3 nucleotides read TGTGCCAGCAGTTCAACAAGCCCCCAAGAGACCCAGTACTTC.

This sequence joins TRBV5-1 and TRBJ2-4, with 10 bases fitting TRBD2. CDR1 and CDR2 from the germline V gene are SGHRS and YFSETQ. Germline trimming cut 1 base from V and 8 bases from J; bases unmatched to any gene: 6. The CDR3 is 15 residues long. DNA of the CDR3: TGCGCCAGCAGCTTGACTAGCGGGGCCCAAGACATTCAGTACTTC. This codes for CASSLTSGAQDIQYF.

The chain couples TRBV2 to TRBJ1-2; D unresolved. Germline V gene lookup returns CDR1 SNHLY and CDR2 FYNNEI. Trimming removed 3 bases at V and 5 bases at J, with 4 bases between. CDR3 length: 11 amino acids. CDR3 protein: CASSDAYGYTF. The CDR3 nucleotides read TGTGCCAGCAGTGACGCTTATGGCTACACCTTC.

The sample holds one count of this clone. V gene TRBV30 combines with J gene TRBJ1-2; no reliable D call. The V gene's germline CDR1 is GTSNPN and CDR2 SVGIG (reference sequence). This CDR3 comprises 13 residues. V lost 0 bases and J lost 6, with 11 bases in between. The CDR3 nucleotides are TGTGCCTGGAGTGTAAATGCGCCCGATGGCTACACCTTC. Translating it yields CAWSVNAPDGYTF.

This chain joins TRBV4-1 and TRBJ2-1; D not resolved. In germline, CDR1 is MGHRA, CDR2 YSYEKL. The CDR3 is 14 residues long. V was shortened by 2 bases and J by 9 bases, with 14 bases between the two germline ends. Here the CDR3 DNA reads TGCGCCAGCAGCCAAATACCTCCGGGTCTTGAGCAGTTCTTC. Encoded protein: CASSQIPPGLEQFF.

The chain employs TRBV11-2 and TRBJ2-7; D gene ambiguous. The CDR3 extends over 13 amino acids. Germline-derived CDR1 and CDR2 are SGHAT and FQNNGV. Trimming took 1 base from V and 2 from J, leaving 6 bases between them. The CDR3 nucleotides read TGTGCCAGCAGCTTAGCATTAGCCTACGAGCAGTACTTC. Encoded protein: CASSLALAYEQYF.

The V call is TRBV19, the J call TRBJ1-5, with D unclear. The germline V gene encodes CDR1 LNHDA and CDR2 SQIVND (reference sequence). V was pared by 6 bases and J by 0 bases, with 18 bases between. CDR3 length: 17 residues. The CDR3 coding sequence is TGTGCCAGTAGCCCCAAGGGTCGCGGCTATAGCAATCAGCCCCAGCATTTT. Amino acids: CASSPKGRGYSNQPQHF.

The chain combines TRBV9 with TRBJ2-5; 13 bases match TRBD2. CDR3 length: 16 amino acids. V shed 0 bases and J 1 base; nucleotides not matched to a gene: 0. CDR1 and CDR2 (germline): SGDLS, YYNGEE. The CDR3 spells CASSVGLAGGQETQYF. The CDR3 DNA is TGTGCCAGCAGCGTAGGACTAGCGGGGGGCCAAGAGACCCAGTACTTC.

The gene calls are TRBV6-5 and TRBJ1-4; D is perhaps TRBD1 (5 bases). Deletions cut 2 bases from V and 7 bases from J, with 14 bases between. This CDR3 region has 15 residues. Germline V CDR1 and CDR2: MNHEY, SVGAGI. The DNA of the CDR3 is TGTGCCAGCAGTTACGTCGAGGGGTCGGGTGAAAAACTGTTTTTT. Translation gives CASSYVEGSGEKLFF.

The rearrangement links TRBV4-1 to TRBJ1-2; TRBD1 agrees at 11 bases. The germline CDR1 and CDR2 sequences are MGHRA and YSYEKL. With V trimmed by 5 bases and J by 3 bases, 5 bases remained unmatched. The CDR3 sequence is 15 residues long. The chain's CDR3 is CASSGTGGDHYGYTF. CDR3 nucleotides: TGCGCCAGCAGCGGGACAGGGGGGGACCACTATGGCTACACCTTC.

This CDR3 is CASSLQQGGYEQYF. The CDR3 region has the DNA TGTGCCAGCAGCTTACAACAGGGTGGCTACGAGCAGTACTTC. The chain carries TRBV7-9 and TRBJ2-7; D may be TRBD1 (6 bases). This CDR3 is built from 14 residues. Germline assignment: CDR1 SEHNR and CDR2 FQNEAQ (reference sequence). The V end was cut by 2 bases, the J end by 3 bases, with 11 bases between.

This clone appeared a few times. The chain combines TRBV10-3 with TRBJ1-6, with TRBD1 matching 8 bases. V shed 6 bases and J 8 bases; nucleotides not matched to a gene: 6. This CDR3 is 14 amino acids long. Germline V gives CDR1 ENHRY, CDR2 SYGVKD. The CDR3 sequence is CAISQTGEDSPLHF. CDR3 sequence (DNA): TGTGCCATCAGCCAGACAGGGGAGGATTCACCCCTCCACTTT.

This chain joins TRBV6-5 and TRBJ1-1, with D unclear. The CDR3 is made up of 13 amino acids. V dropped 7 bases and J dropped 4 bases, with 13 bases sitting between them. CDR1 and CDR2 from the germline V gene are MNHEY and SVGAGI. The CDR3 protein is CASKKLGSTEAFF. The CDR3 DNA reads TGTGCCAGCAAAAAACTGGGGTCCACTGAAGCTTTCTTT.

The rearrangement links TRBV30 to TRBJ2-5; 10 nucleotides line up with TRBD1. CDR3 size: 14 residues. Germline CDR1 is GTSNPN and CDR2 is SVGIG (reference sequence). With 5 bases clipped from V and 2 bases from J, the junction kept 5 bases outside the gene matches. In nucleotides, the CDR3 is TGTGCCTGGGGGACAGGGGCGAAACAAGAGACCCAGTACTTC. Its translation is CAWGTGAKQETQYF.

This chain links TRBV5-4 with TRBJ2-7; 11 bases line up with TRBD1. V gave up 4 bases and J gave up 3 bases; unmatched junction bases: 3. There are 14 residues in the CDR3. In germline, CDR1 is SGHNT, CDR2 YYREEE (reference sequence). In DNA form, the CDR3 reads TGTGCCAGCAGCCCGGGACAGGGGGTCTACGAGCAGTACTTC. Its translation: CASSPGQGVYEQYF.

The V gene is TRBV14, the J gene TRBJ1-2; no reliable D call. CDR1 is SGHDN, CDR2 FVKESK, per germline. The CDR3 runs 15 residues. Trimming shortened V by 4 bases and J by 7 bases, and 19 bases separated the two germline ends. CDR3 coding DNA: TGTGCCAGCAGCCTGGTCGTCGGCAGCGTAGGTGGCTACACCTTC. Translation: CASSLVVGSVGGYTF.

The V gene is TRBV27, the J gene TRBJ1-5; 7 positions agree with TRBD1. With 6 bases clipped from V and 5 bases from J, the junction kept 7 bases outside the gene matches. CDR3 size: 14 residues. Germline assignment: CDR1 MNHEY and CDR2 SMNVEV (reference sequence). The CDR3 spells CASREGADHQPQHF. In nucleotides, the CDR3 is TGTGCCAGCAGGGAGGGGGCGGATCATCAGCCCCAGCATTTT.

The V call is TRBV5-4, the J call TRBJ1-2, with 9 nucleotides matching TRBD1. V was pared by 4 bases and J by 6 bases, with 1 base of the junction left unmatched. Per germline, CDR1 SGHNT and CDR2 YYREEE (reference sequence). This CDR3 region has 12 residues. The DNA for the CDR3 is TGTGCCAGCAGCAGGGACAGGGATGGCTACACCTTC. It codes for CASSRDRDGYTF.